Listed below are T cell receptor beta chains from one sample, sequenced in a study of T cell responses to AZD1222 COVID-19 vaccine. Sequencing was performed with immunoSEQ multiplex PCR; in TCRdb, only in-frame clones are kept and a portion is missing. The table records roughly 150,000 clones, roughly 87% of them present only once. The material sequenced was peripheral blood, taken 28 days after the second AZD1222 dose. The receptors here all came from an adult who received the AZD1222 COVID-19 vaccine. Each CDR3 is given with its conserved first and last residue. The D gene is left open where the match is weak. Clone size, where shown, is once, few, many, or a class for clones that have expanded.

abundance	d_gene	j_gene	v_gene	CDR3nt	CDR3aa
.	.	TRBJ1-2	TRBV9	TGTGCCAGCAGCGTGAGGGCTGGTTATGGCTACACCTTC	CASSVRAGYGYTF
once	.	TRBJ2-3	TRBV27	TGTGCCAGCAGTGACTTCCCCCCGCGGGGGCGATCAGATACGCAGTATTTT	CASSDFPPRGRSDTQYF
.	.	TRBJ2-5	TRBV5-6	TGTGCCAGCAGCTTTGCGGAGAGGGAGACCCAGTACTTC	CASSFAERETQYF
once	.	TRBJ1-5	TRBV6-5	TGTGCCAGCAGTTACTCGGGGGCTAATCAGCCCCAGCATTTT	CASSYSGANQPQHF
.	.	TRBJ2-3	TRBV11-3	TGTGCCAGCAGCTTCGAGGGTGGGGGCGGTACGCAGTATTTT	CASSFEGGGGTQYF
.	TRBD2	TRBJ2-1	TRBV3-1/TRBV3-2	TGTGCCAGCAGCCTCCGGAGACTAGCGGGGGGGAATGAGCAGTTCTTC	CASSLRRLAGGNEQFF
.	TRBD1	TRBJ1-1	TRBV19	TGTGCCACCGGGGACAGGGTTTGGACTGAAGCTTTCTTT	CATGDRVWTEAFF
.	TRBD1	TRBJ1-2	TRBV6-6	TGTGCCAGCCTGGGGACAGGGGCTTTCTATGGCTACACCTTC	CASLGTGAFYGYTF
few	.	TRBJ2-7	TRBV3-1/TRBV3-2	TGTGCCAGCAGCCAAGACCACGAGCAGTACTTC	CASSQDHEQYF
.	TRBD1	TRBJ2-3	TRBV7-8	TGTGCCAGCAGCTTGAACAGGGGGTACGCAGATACGCAGTATTTT	CASSLNRGYADTQYF
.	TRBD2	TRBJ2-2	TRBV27	TGTGCCAGCAGTTTATACGGCGGGGGGGCCTTTGGCACCGGGGAGCTGTTTTTT	CASSLYGGGAFGTGELFF
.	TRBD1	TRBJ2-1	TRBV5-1	TGCGCCAGCAGCGAAACAGGGGGAGATTACAATGAGCAGTTCTTC	CASSETGGDYNEQFF
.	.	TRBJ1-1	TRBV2	TGTGCCAGCAGTGAATTTGGTGGGAACACTGAAGCTTTCTTT	CASSEFGGNTEAFF
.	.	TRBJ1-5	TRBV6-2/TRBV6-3	TGTGCCAGCAGTCGTGGGGGATACTCAGGGATCAGCAATCAGCCCCAGCATTTT	CASSRGGYSGISNQPQHF
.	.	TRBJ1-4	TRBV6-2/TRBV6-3	TGTGCCAGCAGTACCCCTGCCAGGGATGAAAAACTGTTTTTT	CASSTPARDEKLFF
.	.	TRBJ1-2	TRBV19	TGTGCCAGTAGTCAACAGGGTTGGTATGGCTACACCTTC	CASSQQGWYGYTF